This T cell receptor beta chain was sequenced in a study of cytomegalovirus exposure and HLA in healthy donors. Study-wide results and caveats: The study put 150 or so TCR beta chains on its list as cytomegalovirus-associated. CMV antigen specificity of a few CMV-associated chains was confirmed in vitro. In a later analysis, DRB1 alleles had the most associated TCRs; HLA-C alleles the fewest.

V lost 0 bases and J 0 bases, leaving 8 bases between the germline ends. The germline V gene encodes CDR1 SGHKS and CDR2 YYEKEE (reference sequence). This CDR3 is 15 amino acids long. PCR was performed using 60 Vbeta and 13 Jbeta primers. Clones were sequenced by immunoSEQ multiplex PCR, and TCRdb holds only the in-frame ones, with some missing. This table has approximately 150,000 clones, less than 90% appearing once. As concerns this clone: As yet, its antigen is unknown.

The J gene is TRBJ2-3, the V gene TRBV5-5; TRBD1 might be the D (5 bases). The sequence was obtained from a boy younger than 10 in good health and CMV-seronegative. The sequenced sample consisted of PBMCs. CDR3 in DNA: TGTGCCAGCAGCTTGGGGGGCCTTAGCACAGATACGCAGTATTTT. It is translated as CASSLGGLSTDTQYF. Complete variable domain (other parts from reference TRBV5-5 and TRBJ2-3): DAGVTQSPTHLIKTRGQQVTLRCSPISGHKSVSWYQQVLGQGPQFIFQYYEKEERGRGNFPDRFSARQFPNYSSELNVNALLLGDSALYLCASSLGGLSTDTQYFGPGTRLTVL.